One T cell receptor (beta chain) is described in this entry. It has no known antigen specificity. Base qualities were left out, and no much larger clone turns up one base away. Receptor amplification or capture employed the immunoSEQ multiplex PCR assay. The multiplex PCR relied on a mix of 60 forward primers for TCR Vbeta segments and 13 reverse primers for TCR Jbeta segments. The CDR3 region of rearranged TCR beta genes was amplified from genomic DNA with a multiplex PCR assay. On the Illumina HiSeq System, the amplified TCR beta libraries were sequenced as 87-base-pair reads. The authors processed their data as follows. A later analysis tallied 75 million to 95 million unique TCR beta chains across the approximately 670 repertoires, and about 12 million of those chains were shared by two or more donors. A nearest-neighbor algorithm error-corrected the raw reads and collapsed the reads into unique sequences, merging closely related sequences to remove PCR and sequencing errors. CDR3 sequences were aligned to IMGT reference sequences to assign V, D and J gene segments. For a sequence to be retained, at least a six-nucleotide match to both a V gene segment and a J gene segment was required. Rearrangements were classified as productive when the CDR3 lacked stop codons and remained in frame with V and J, and all other rearrangements were classified as non-productive. CDR3 was defined according to IMGT convention as the region running from the second conserved V-encoded cysteine to the conserved J-encoded phenylalanine. The earlier analysis of some 600 of the donors excluded sequences that lacked an unambiguous match to a single V gene segment. In an earlier analysis of 587 of the donors, V segments were called functional above 56.7% productive rearrangements and were called segregating when the between-donor standard deviation exceeded 5%. To diagnose cytomegalovirus status from the catalog of TCR beta chain sequences, a statistical classification framework was built. In a later analysis, V and J genes were assigned by comparing TCR nucleotide sequences against IMGT/GENE-DB human TR gene sequences. In a later analysis, CDR3 sequences and most-parsimonious VDJ recombination scenarios were assigned using the TCRdist pipeline. In a later analysis, each TCR beta chain was defined by its CDR3 amino acid sequence together with its V-gene family, and reads without a unique V-gene family were excluded. A later analysis removed 550 to 650 highly shared, low-generation-probability nucleotide sequences to deal with suspected cross-contamination and a sequencing artifact. For each public chain, a later analysis derived a clonal expansion index from normalized ranks of inferred template counts within each repertoire. A later analysis computed generation probabilities with a VDJ recombination model fitted to out-of-frame rearrangements, and checked the results against IGoR. In a later analysis, TCR-TCR, TCR-HLA and TCR-CMV co-occurrence was scored with hypergeometric tests, and a repertoire-size bias correction was applied to TCR pairs. To estimate false discovery rates, a later analysis permuted the HLA or CMV assignments 20 times. A later analysis grouped co-occurring TCRs with DBSCAN, adding TCRdist sequence similarity when clustering within HLA-allele-positive subsets. For co-occurrence clustering, repertoires with fewer than 30,000 or more than 120,000 public chains were excluded, along with four or five repertoires with anomalous nucleotide sharing. Imported from immuneACCESS, the table was reduced by TCRdb to in-frame sequences with V and J called. These copies leave out some clones; in studies compared against another copy, an unresolved V gene accounts for under half, and the cause of the remainder is not known. The V and J calls and clone size were taken over from that table, and D and trimming were inferred from the DNA. The sample yields roughly 130,000 clones; 75% to 85% were counted once. The top ten hold 1% of the sample.

The junction carries 11 bases between V and J, which are trimmed by 2 bases and 8 bases respectively. The CDR3, from cysteine to phenylalanine, totals 13 residues. The CDR3 DNA has 39 bases and is translated from base 1. The germline V gene sets CDR1 to SGDLS and CDR2 to YYNGEE. This entry belongs to a study of cytomegalovirus exposure and HLA in healthy donors (dated by TCRdb to about 2017). About the investigation overall: In an earlier analysis of roughly 590 of the donors, 276 Gb of sequence data and 90 million to 120 million unique TCR beta sequences from about 179 million T cells were reported. An early release covering roughly 580 HLA-typed donors comprised 250 to 350 gigabases of sequencing data and tens of millions of unique TCR sequences. Among the roughly 390 genotyped donors, approximately 82% belonged to the genetic ancestry cluster associated with self-reported Caucasian donors. The study was designed to test whether signatures of past pathogen exposure could be identified by cataloging public T cell receptors. Using immunosequencing, the study profiled T cell repertoires from about 610 subjects and related those repertoires to cytomegalovirus serostatus. A separate validation cohort of over 95 different subjects was used in addition to the 666-subject first cohort. To predict cytomegalovirus infection status, the study combined high-throughput TCR immunosequencing, statistical association of individual TCRs with disease status, and machine learning. A later analysis re-analyzed previously published TCR beta repertoires from several hundred donors and added high-resolution HLA genotyping to study TCR occurrence patterns. Rather than using new phenotypic data, the later analysis identified candidate immune exposures from TCR beta sequences and from how often those sequences occurred across donors. An earlier analysis of a few hundred of the donors applied high-throughput TCR beta sequencing to assess whether each TCR beta V gene segment acted as functional or pseudogenic. Donor age, sex, ethnicity and CMV serostatus were compiled together with the repertoire data. Genome-wide SNP genotypes for about 60% of the 666 donors were used in a later genetic analysis, which treated that subset as a discovery cohort. All discovery cohort repertoires had been generated using a single sequencing platform. Both class I and class II loci were covered by HLA typing, at four-digit resolution. The number of donors typed differed by locus, with 629-630 for A, B, C, DRB1 and DQB1, around 500 for DQA1, 606 for DPA1, and under 490 for DPB1. Because of strong linkage in the cohort, roughly five DR-DQ haplotypes were treated as single units for association and clustering. Among some 410 genotyped donors of the cohort, an average of approximately 240,000 unique TCR beta nucleotide sequences were sequenced per donor, roughly a sixth of them non-productive.

What the study reported, not specific to this receptor: A later analysis found that HLA-associated TCR beta chains were more clonally expanded and had lower generation probabilities than equally common non-associated chains. In an earlier analysis of 587 of the donors, most TCR beta V segments appeared in productive rearrangements about 87% or about 30% of the time, broadly matching IMGT annotations. A later genetic analysis reported fewer N-insertions in productive TCRs among donors in an Asian-associated ancestry cluster than the roughly 620-donor mean. According to a later analysis, TCR association rates differed among HLA loci, with DRB1 alleles showing the most associated TCRs and HLA-C alleles showing the fewest. In the study, some 180 TCR beta chains were listed as associated with cytomegalovirus. A later analysis associated about 17,000 TCR beta sequences with specific HLA alleles at a false discovery rate of 0.05. When HLA alleles, especially DR and DQ, strongly co-occurred, TCR associations were difficult to assign to individual alleles. CMV serostatus was the only immune exposure information available for the cohort. Because counts were too low, 15 to 20 rarely observed V segments, including chromosome 9 orphons, were left out of the earlier analysis of 587 of the donors. A further reported finding was that TCR beta sequences accurately predicted the HLA-A and HLA-B alleles for most subjects in the first cohort. Sequencing depth was assumed to be roughly uniform across donors in the presence/absence analyses, though that assumption may not hold. V-gene and J-gene trimming of TCR beta chains was associated with a missense DCLRE1C variant in a later genetic analysis, and the association was replicated in an independent cohort. HLA typing was unavailable for some donors at each locus, so association tests used only the typed subset. The cohort was sequenced for TCR beta chains only, and without alpha or paired-chain data the features that could be detected were limited. Some IMGT-functional V segments, including TRBV6-2 and TRBV6-3, could not be told apart with the 87-base-pair reads, so those segments were excluded. A few of the identified cytomegalovirus-associated TCR beta chains were confirmed in vitro to be specific for cytomegalovirus antigens. Correlated functional status among segregating V segments might be attributable to linkage disequilibrium, but an unknown experimental factor could not be ruled out. A cluster of highly shared sequence variants was judged likely to be a technical artifact of the sequencing pipeline. While some public TCRs were present in many individuals, most TCR sequences turned up only very rarely across donors. Most CMV-associated TCR beta chains appeared to be HLA-restricted in a later analysis, and the HLA associations seemed to be driven largely by CMV exposure. A later analysis reported that several top co-occurrence clusters appeared linked to parvovirus B19, influenza, CMV and Epstein-Barr virus. The classifier was reported to diagnose cytomegalovirus status with high specificity and sensitivity in both the original and validation cohorts. According to the authors, the approach could potentially be generalized to other disease states and immunological phenotypes.

The cohort was made up of 666 healthy bone marrow donors. At the time of sampling, every cohort member was nominally healthy, though immune exposures that went unrecorded were likely present. The donor was CMV seronegative and belonged to the group of around 400 seronegative cohort members. Each donor provided a peripheral blood sample, and peripheral blood mononuclear cells were used for TCR beta sequencing. Genomic DNA extraction from the blood cell samples was performed with the Qiagen DNeasy Blood Extraction Kit. Sequencing was done on a sample of PBMCs. This sequence was found in a man aged 35 to 55 in good health and CMV-seronegative. The rearranged chain carries TRBV9 and TRBJ2-1; no D gene can be assigned with confidence. The DNA sequence reads TGTGCCAGCAGCGTTAGCTCGACTCATGAGCAGTTCTTC. It specifies CASSVSSTHEQFF.